This T cell receptor (beta chain) was documented in a study of OX40 agonist ivuxolimab in advanced cancers. Study-level background: Patients with prior anti-PD-1, anti-PD-L1 or anti-CTLA-4 therapy were eligible; approximately 40% had some.

Here immunoSEQ multiplex PCR was the method, and the copy in TCRdb shows in-frame clones only, minus some. This sample yields roughly 35,000 clones, of which 65% to 85% are seen a single time; approximately 12% belongs to the top ten. CDR3 length: 13 amino acids. The germline V gene encodes CDR1 SEHNR and CDR2 FQNEAQ (reference sequence). V was pared by 5 bases and J by 6 bases, with 14 bases between. Study results and caveats: CD4+ and CD8+ blood T cells expanded clonally by week 6 at 0.1 to 3.0 mg/kg.

In the case of this clone: Its antigen is as yet unknown.

The chain combines TRBV7-9 with TRBJ2-7; D might be TRBD2 (5 bases). The origin of this receptor is an adult with an advanced solid tumor such as melanoma, head and neck, liver or kidney cancer. The sequences come from CD4+ or CD8+ T cells sorted from blood, collected in a trial of the OX40 agonist ivuxolimab. CDR3 amino acids: CASSRTVGVEQYF. As DNA, the CDR3 is TGTGCCAGCAGCCGGACGGTCGGGGTCGAGCAGTACTTC.